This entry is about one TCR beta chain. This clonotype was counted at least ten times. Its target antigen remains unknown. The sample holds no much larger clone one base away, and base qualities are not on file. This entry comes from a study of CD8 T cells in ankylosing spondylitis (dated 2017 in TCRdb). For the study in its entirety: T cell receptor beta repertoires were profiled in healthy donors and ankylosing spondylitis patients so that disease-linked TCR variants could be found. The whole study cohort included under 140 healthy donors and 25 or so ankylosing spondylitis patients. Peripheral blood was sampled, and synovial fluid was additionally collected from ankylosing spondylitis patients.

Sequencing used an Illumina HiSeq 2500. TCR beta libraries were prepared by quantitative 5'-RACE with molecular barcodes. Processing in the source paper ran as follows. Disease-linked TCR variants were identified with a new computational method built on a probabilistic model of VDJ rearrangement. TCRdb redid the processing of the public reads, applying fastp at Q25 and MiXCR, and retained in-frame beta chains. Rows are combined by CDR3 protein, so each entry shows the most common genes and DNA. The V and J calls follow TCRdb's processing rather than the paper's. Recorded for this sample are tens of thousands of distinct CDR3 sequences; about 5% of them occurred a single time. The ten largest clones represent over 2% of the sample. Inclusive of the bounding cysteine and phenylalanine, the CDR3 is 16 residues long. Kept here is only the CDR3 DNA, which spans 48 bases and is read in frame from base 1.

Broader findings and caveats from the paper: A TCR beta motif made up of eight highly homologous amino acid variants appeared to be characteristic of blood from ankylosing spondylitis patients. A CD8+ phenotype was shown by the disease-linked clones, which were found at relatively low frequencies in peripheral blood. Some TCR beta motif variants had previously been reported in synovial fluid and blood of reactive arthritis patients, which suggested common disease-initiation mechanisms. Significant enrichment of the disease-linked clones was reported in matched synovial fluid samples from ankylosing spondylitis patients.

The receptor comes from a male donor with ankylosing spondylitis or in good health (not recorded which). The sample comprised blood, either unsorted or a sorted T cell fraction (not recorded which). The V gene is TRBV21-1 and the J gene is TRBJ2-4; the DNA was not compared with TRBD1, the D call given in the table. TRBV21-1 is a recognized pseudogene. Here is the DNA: TGTGCCAGCAGCACCCGGGACCTACATCACGGGGACATTCAGTACTTC. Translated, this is CASSTRDLHHGDIQYF.